This T cell receptor (beta chain) was obtained from a study of shared clonotypes between healthy human individuals. CD45RO-negative CD8 cells positively selected for CCR7 made up the naive population, which excluded terminally differentiated effector memory CD45RA+ cells. With respect to this clone: This same CDR3 is encoded by further DNA sequences in the sample.

This CDR3 is 14 amino acids long. Trimming removed 0 bases at V and 2 bases at J, with 8 bases between. The V gene's germline CDR1 is MNHEY and CDR2 SMNVEV (reference sequence). An even split of each subset's genomic DNA across several immunoSEQ plates was performed. Using immunoSEQ multiplex PCR, the repertoire was profiled, and TCRdb retains in-frame clones only, with some absent. This sample has roughly 570,000 clones, with 95% to 98% found just once. The sample taken for sequencing was naive CD8+ T cells sorted from blood. The TCR originated in a man aged 30 to 39 in good health. This chain links TRBV27 with TRBJ2-7; D is ambiguous. DNA of the CDR3: TGTGCCAGCAGTTTATCAGTTGAGGCCTACGAGCAGTACTTC. This gives the protein CASSLSVEAYEQYF.